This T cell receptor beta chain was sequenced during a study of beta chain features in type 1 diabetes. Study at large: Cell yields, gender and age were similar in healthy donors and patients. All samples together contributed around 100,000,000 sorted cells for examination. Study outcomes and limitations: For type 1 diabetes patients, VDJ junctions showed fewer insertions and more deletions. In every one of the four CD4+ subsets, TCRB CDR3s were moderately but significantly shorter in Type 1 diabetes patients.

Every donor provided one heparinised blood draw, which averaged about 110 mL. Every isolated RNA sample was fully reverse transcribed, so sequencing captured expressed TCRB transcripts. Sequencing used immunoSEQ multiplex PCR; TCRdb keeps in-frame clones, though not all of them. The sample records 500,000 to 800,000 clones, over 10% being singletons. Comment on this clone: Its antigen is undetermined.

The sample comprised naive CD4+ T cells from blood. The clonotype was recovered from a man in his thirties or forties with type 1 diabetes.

The CDR3 here is CASSLMALGDTEAFF. The CDR3 DNA follows: TGCGCCAGCAGCTTGATGGCCCTAGGGGACACTGAAGCTTTCTTT. This chain joins TRBV5-1 and TRBJ1-1; TRBD1 is a possible D gene (5 bases). CDR1 is SGHRS, CDR2 YFSETQ, per germline. V lost 1 base, J lost 3 bases, and 13 bases lay in between. This CDR3 is built from 15 residues.